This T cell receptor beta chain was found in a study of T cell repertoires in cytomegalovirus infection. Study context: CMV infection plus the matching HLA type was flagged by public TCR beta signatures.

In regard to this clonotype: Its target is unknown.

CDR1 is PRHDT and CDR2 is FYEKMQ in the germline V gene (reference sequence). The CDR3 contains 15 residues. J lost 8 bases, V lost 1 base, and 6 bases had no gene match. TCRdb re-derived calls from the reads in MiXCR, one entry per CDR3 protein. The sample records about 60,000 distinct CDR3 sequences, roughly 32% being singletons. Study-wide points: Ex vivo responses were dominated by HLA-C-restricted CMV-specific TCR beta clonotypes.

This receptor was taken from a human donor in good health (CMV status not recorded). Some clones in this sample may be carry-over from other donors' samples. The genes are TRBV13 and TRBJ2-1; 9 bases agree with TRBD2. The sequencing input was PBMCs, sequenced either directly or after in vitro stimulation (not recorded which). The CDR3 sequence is CASSLVLAGVHEQFF. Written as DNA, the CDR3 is TGTGCCAGCAGCTTAGTTTTAGCGGGGGTGCATGAGCAGTTCTTC. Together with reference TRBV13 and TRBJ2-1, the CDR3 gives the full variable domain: AAGVIQSPRHLIKEKRETATLKCYPIPRHDTVYWYQQGPGQDPQFLISFYEKMQSDKGSIPDRFSAQQFSDYHSELNMSSLELGDSALYFCASSLVLAGVHEQFFGPGTRLTVL.